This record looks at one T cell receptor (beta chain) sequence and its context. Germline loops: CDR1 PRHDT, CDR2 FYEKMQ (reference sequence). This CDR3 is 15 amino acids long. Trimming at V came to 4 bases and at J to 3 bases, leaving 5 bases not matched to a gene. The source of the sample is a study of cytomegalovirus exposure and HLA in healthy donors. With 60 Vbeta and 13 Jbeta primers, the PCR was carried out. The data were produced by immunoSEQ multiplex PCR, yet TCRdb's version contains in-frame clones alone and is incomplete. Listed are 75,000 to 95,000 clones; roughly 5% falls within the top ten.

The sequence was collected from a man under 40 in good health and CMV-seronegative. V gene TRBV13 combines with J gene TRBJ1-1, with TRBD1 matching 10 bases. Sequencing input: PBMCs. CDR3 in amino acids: CASSSPGTGDTEAFF. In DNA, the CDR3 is TGTGCCAGCAGCTCTCCCGGGACAGGGGACACTGAAGCTTTCTTT.